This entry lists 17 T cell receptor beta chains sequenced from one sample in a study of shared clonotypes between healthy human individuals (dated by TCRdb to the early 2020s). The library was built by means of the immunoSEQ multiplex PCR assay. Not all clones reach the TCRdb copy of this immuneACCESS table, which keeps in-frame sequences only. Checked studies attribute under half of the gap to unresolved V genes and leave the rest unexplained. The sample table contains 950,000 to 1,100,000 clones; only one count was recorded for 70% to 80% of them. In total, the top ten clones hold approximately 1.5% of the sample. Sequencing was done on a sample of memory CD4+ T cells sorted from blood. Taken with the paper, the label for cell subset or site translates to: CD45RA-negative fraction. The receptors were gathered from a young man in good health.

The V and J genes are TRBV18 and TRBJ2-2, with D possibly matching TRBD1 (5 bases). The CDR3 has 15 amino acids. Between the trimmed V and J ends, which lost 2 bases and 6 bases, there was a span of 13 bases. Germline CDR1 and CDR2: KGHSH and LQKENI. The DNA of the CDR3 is TGTGCCAGCTCACCAGTTTTCCAGGGCTCCGGGGAGCTGTTTTTT. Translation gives CASSPVFQGSGELFF.

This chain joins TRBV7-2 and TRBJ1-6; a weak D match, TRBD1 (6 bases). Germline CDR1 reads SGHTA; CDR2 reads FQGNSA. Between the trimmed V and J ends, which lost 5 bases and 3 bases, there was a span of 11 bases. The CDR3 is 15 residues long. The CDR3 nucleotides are TGTGCCAGCAGCCTCGCCAGGGGCTATAATTCACCCCTCCACTTT. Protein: CASSLARGYNSPLHF.

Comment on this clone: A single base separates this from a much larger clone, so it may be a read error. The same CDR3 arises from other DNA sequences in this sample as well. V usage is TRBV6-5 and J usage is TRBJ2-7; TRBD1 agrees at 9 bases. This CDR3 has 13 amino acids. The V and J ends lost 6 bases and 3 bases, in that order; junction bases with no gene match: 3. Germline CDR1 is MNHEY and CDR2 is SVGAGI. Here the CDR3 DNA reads TGTGCCAGCAGCCGGACAGGGGTCTACGAGCAGTACTTC. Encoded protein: CASSRTGVYEQYF.

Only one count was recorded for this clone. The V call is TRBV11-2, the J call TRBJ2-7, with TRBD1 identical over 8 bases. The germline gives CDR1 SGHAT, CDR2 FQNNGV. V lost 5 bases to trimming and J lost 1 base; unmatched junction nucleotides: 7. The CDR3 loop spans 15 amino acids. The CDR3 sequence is CASSRGTGFSYEQYF. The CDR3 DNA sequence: TGTGCCAGCAGCCGCGGGACAGGTTTTTCCTACGAGCAGTACTTC.

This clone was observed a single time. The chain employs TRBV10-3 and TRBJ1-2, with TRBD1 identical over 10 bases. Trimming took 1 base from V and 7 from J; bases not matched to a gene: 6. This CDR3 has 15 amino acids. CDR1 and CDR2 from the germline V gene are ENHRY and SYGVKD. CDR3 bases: TGTGCCATCAGTGAGTTCACCGGGACAGGGGTTGGCTACACCTTC. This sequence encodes CAISEFTGTGVGYTF.

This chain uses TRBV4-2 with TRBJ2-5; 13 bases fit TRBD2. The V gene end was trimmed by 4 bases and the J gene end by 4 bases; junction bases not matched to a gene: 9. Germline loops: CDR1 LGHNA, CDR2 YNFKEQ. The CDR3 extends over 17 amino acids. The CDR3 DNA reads TGTGCCAGCAGCCCATTACTAGCGGGGGGGCCTGGAGAGACCCAGTACTTC. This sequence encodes CASSPLLAGGPGETQYF.

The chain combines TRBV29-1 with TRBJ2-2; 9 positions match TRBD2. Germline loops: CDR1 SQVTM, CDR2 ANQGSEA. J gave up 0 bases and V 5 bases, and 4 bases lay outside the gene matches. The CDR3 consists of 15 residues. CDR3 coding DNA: TGCAGCGTTTCAAGGACTAGCGCGAACACCGGGGAGCTGTTTTTT. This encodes CSVSRTSANTGELFF.

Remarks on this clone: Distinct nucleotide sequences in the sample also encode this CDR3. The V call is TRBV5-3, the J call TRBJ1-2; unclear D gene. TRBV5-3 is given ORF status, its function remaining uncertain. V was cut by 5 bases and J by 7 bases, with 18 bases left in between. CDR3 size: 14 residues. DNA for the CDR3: TGTGCCAGAAGTCCACCCGATTCGGATGGTGGCTACACCTTC. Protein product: CARSPPDSDGGYTF.

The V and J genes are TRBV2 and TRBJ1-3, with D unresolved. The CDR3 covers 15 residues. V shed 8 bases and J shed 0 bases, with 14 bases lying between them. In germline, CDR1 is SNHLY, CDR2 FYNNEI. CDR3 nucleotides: TGTGCCAGCCGATTGGACGCACCCTCTGGAAACACCATATATTTT. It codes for CASRLDAPSGNTIYF. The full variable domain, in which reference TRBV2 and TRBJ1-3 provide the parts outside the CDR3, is EPEVTQTPSHQVTQMGQEVILRCVPISNHLYFYWYRQILGQKVEFLVSFYNNEISEKSEIFDDQFSVERPDGSNFTLKIRSTKLEDSAMYFCASRLDAPSGNTIYFGEGSWLTVV.

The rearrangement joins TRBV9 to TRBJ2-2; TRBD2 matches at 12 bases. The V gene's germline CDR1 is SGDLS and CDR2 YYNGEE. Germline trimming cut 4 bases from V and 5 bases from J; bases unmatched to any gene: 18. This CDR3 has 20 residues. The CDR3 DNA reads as TGTGCCAGCAGCATACATCCGGGACTAGCGGGCCGGTTCGGGACCGGGGAGCTGTTTTTT. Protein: CASSIHPGLAGRFGTGELFF.

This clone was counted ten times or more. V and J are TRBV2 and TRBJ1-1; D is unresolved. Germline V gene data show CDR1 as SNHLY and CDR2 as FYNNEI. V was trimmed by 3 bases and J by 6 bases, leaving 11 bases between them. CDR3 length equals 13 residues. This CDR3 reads CASSDGSSPEAFF. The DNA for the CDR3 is TGTGCCAGCAGTGACGGCTCCAGCCCTGAAGCTTTCTTT.

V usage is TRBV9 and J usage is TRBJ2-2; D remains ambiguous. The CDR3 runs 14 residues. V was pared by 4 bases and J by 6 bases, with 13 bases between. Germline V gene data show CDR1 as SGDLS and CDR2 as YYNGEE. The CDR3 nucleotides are TGTGCCAGCAGCTCCACTCCTAGGGCCGGGGAGCTGTTTTTT. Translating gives CASSSTPRAGELFF.

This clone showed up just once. The chain's CDR3 is CASRGQGLTGELFF. CDR3 nucleotide sequence: TGTGCCAGCAGGGGACAGGGTCTAACCGGGGAGCTGTTTTTT. This rearrangement joins TRBV6-5 to TRBJ2-2, with 9 bases identical to TRBD1. CDR1 and CDR2 (germline): MNHEY, SVGAGI. V gave up 6 bases and J gave up 5 bases; unmatched junction bases: 4. CDR3 length: 14 amino acids.

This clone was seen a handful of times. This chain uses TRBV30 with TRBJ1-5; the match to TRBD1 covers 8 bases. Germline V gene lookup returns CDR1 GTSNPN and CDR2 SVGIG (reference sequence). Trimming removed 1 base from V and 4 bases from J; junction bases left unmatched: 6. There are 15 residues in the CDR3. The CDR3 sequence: CAWSAGQGRNQPQHF. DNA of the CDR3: TGTGCCTGGAGTGCTGGACAGGGTCGGAATCAGCCCCAGCATTTT.

CDR3 DNA: TGTGCCAGCAGTTCTCAGGCCTCTGGAAACACCATATATTTT. Translated, it gives CASSSQASGNTIYF. J is TRBJ1-3 and V is TRBV7-2; no clear D. The CDR3 spans 14 residues. Per germline, CDR1 SGHTA and CDR2 FQGNSA. Trimming cost V 6 bases and J 0 bases, with 9 bases left between them.

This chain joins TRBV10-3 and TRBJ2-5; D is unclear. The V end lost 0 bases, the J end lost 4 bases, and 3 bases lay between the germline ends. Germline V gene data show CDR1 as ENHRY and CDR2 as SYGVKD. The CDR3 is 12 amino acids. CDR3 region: CAISESIETQYF. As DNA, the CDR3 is TGTGCCATCAGTGAGTCAATAGAGACCCAGTACTTC.

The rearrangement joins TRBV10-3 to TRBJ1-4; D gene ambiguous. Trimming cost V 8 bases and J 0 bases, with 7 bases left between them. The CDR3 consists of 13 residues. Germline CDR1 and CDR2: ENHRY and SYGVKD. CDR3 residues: CAISRATNEKLFF. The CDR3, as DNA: TGTGCCATCTCACGGGCAACTAATGAAAAACTGTTTTTT.